This entry describes one TCR beta chain. The data derive from a study of shared T cell receptors in the human thymus. TCRdb's copy holds only in-frame clones and misses some; the assay was immunoSEQ multiplex PCR. The sample has 600,000 or so clones; over 75% are singletons. The CDR3 contains 16 residues. With 3 bases clipped from V and 1 base from J, the junction kept 6 bases outside the gene matches. Germline V CDR1 and CDR2: SEHNR, FQNEAQ (reference sequence). In addition, the sample was reused for a study of human thymus T cells. This second report adds: Congenital heart defects were the reason for the corrective surgery that the donors, healthy Finnish infants, were having. Thymic and blood repertoires appeared to show biased V and J gene usage.

The rearrangement links TRBV7-9 to TRBJ2-7, with TRBD2 matching 10 bases. The sample consisted of thymocytes. The receptor was isolated from a boy under two years old with a congenital heart defect. In nucleotides, the CDR3 is TGTGCCAGCAGCTTCAGGCTAGCGGGAGCTTCCTACGAGCAGTACTTC. Its protein product is CASSFRLAGASYEQYF.